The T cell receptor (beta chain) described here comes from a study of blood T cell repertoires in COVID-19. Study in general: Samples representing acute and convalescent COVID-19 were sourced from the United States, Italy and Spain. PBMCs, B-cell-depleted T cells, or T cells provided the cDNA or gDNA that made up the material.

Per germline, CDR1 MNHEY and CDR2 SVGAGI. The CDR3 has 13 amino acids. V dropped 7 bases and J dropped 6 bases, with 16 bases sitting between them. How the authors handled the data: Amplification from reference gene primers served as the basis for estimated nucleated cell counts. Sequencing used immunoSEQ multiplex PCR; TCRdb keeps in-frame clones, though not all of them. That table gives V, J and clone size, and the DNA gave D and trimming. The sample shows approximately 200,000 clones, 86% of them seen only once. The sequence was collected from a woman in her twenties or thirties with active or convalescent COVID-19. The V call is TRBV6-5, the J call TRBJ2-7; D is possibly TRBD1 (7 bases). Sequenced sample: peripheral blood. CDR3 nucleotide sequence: TGTGCCAGCACCCGGAGGGGGCCGGGCGAGCAGTACTTC. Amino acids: CASTRRGPGEQYF.